Each of the 29 T cell receptor beta chains below was sequenced from the same sample in a study of blood T cell repertoires in COVID-19. Sequenced by immunoSEQ multiplex PCR; TCRdb stores in-frame clones only, minus some. The table has fewer than 200,000 clones, about 83% seen once. Sequencing input: peripheral blood. Every receptor here comes from a man in his sixties with acute or convalescent COVID-19.

The V gene is TRBV20-1, the J gene TRBJ1-1; no definite D call. The V and J ends lost 3 bases and 3 bases respectively, with 20 bases between them. Per the germline V gene, CDR1 is DFQATT and CDR2 is SNEGSKA (reference sequence). CDR3 length: 16 amino acids. DNA of the CDR3: TGCAGTGCTAGTCCGGCTGCGAACCCGAGGGACACTGAAGCTTTCTTT. Translated, it gives CSASPAANPRDTEAFF.

The genes are TRBV4-1 and TRBJ1-2, with 9 positions matching TRBD1. Trimming removed 0 bases from V and 2 bases from J; junction bases left unmatched: 4. Germline loops: CDR1 MGHRA, CDR2 YSYEKL. The CDR3 is made up of 16 amino acids. CDR3: CASSQDYRGPNYGYTF. The CDR3 coding sequence is TGCGCCAGCAGCCAAGACTACAGGGGGCCAAACTATGGCTACACCTTC.

This clone came up a few times. V gene TRBV10-1 combines with J gene TRBJ2-7, with a possible D match to TRBD1 (6 bases). From germline, CDR1 is WNHNN and CDR2 SYGVQD (reference sequence). The CDR3 loop spans 13 amino acids. Deletions cut 7 bases from V and 4 bases from J, with 14 bases between. The CDR3 DNA follows: TGCGCCAGCACCTTGGGGGCGAGGTACGAGCAGTACTTC. Encoded protein: CASTLGARYEQYF.

CDR3: CASTLGLTGREQYF. The CDR3 DNA reads TGTGCCAGCACCCTAGGACTGACAGGACGCGAGCAGTACTTC. The chain is built from TRBV6-5 and TRBJ2-7; weak D call: TRBD1 (6 bases). The ends were cut back, 7 bases at V and 6 bases at J, with 19 bases in the middle. Germline V gene sequence: CDR1 MNHEY, CDR2 SVGAGI. The CDR3 contains 14 residues.

The chain combines TRBV5-3 with TRBJ2-7; D possibly corresponds to TRBD2 (5 bases). TRBV5-3 carries the ORF label, with uncertain function. With 0 bases removed from V and 3 bases from J, the gap between germline ends came to 13 bases. The CDR3 loop spans 15 amino acids. The chain's CDR3 is CARSLVGLRVYEQYF. The CDR3 DNA sequence: TGTGCCAGAAGCTTGGTAGGACTGCGAGTCTACGAGCAGTACTTC.

The V call is TRBV2, the J call TRBJ2-2; 8 nucleotides line up with TRBD1. The V gene end was trimmed by 2 bases and the J gene end by 7 bases; junction bases not matched to a gene: 6. Germline lookup yields CDR1 SNHLY and CDR2 FYNNEI. This CDR3 comprises 15 residues. The CDR3 DNA sequence: TGTGCCAGCAGTGAAACCAGGGGGCAAGGCGGGGAGCTGTTTTTT. It codes for CASSETRGQGGELFF.

The rearrangement uses TRBV10-2 and TRBJ2-3, with TRBD2 identical over 11 bases. V was clipped by 3 bases and J by 2 bases; unmatched bases: 4. There are 16 residues in the CDR3. Germline V lookup: CDR1 WSHSY, CDR2 SAAADI. The DNA of the CDR3 is TGCGCCAGCAGTGAATTAGCGGGGGGGTCCACAGATACGCAGTATTTT. It is translated as CASSELAGGSTDTQYF.

V gene TRBV7-6 combines with J gene TRBJ1-5, with a possible D match to TRBD1 (6 bases). Germline assignment: CDR1 SGHVS and CDR2 FNYEAQ. The CDR3 is 16 amino acids. Trimming removed 5 bases at V and 0 bases at J, with 14 bases between. The CDR3 nucleotides are TGTGCCAGCAGCCTGGGGACACTTTATAGCAATCAGCCCCAGCATTTT. Its translation is CASSLGTLYSNQPQHF.

This clone occurred once. The gene calls are TRBV2 and TRBJ2-7; 10 bases are a match to TRBD1. V dropped 5 bases and J dropped 3; count of bases not matched to a gene: 7. Per the germline V gene, CDR1 is SNHLY and CDR2 is FYNNEI. There are 15 residues in the CDR3. CDR3 amino acids: CASSPGDRGLYEQYF. For the CDR3, the DNA is TGTGCCAGCAGTCCCGGGGACAGGGGACTCTACGAGCAGTACTTC.

The chain employs TRBV4-1 and TRBJ2-7; the match to TRBD2 covers 8 bases. Germline loops: CDR1 MGHRA, CDR2 YSYEKL. V shed 5 bases and J 5 bases; nucleotides not matched to a gene: 17. The CDR3 covers 17 residues. The CDR3 region is CASSERGGTGLFDEQYF. CDR3 DNA sequence: TGCGCCAGCAGCGAACGGGGGGGTACAGGGCTCTTTGACGAGCAGTACTTC.

The chain has TRBV5-6 and TRBJ2-1; TRBD1 is a possible D gene (6 bases). The V end lost 4 bases, the J end lost 1 base, and 12 bases lay between the germline ends. The CDR3 length is 15 residues. Germline V gene sequence: CDR1 SGHDT, CDR2 YYEEEE. The CDR3 DNA sequence: TGTGCCAGCAGCCGGAACAGGGCTTCCTACAATGAGCAGTTCTTC. The encoded protein is CASSRNRASYNEQFF.

This chain joins TRBV9 and TRBJ2-5, with TRBD1 matching 10 bases. Per the germline V gene, CDR1 is SGDLS and CDR2 is YYNGEE. The CDR3 contains 16 residues. Trimming cost V 0 bases and J 5 bases; bases outside gene matches: 7. This CDR3 reads CASSVAWTGGRETQYF. In DNA, the CDR3 is TGTGCCAGCAGCGTAGCTTGGACAGGGGGTAGGGAGACCCAGTACTTC.

The rearrangement joins TRBV18 to TRBJ2-3, with 9 bases that match TRBD1. The V gene end was trimmed by 5 bases and the J gene end by 4 bases; junction bases not matched to a gene: 7. Germline-derived CDR1 and CDR2 are KGHSH and LQKENI. The CDR3 consists of 15 residues. CDR3 DNA: TGTGCCAGCTCAGACGACAGGGGGGCCCCAGATACGCAGTATTTT. Residues: CASSDDRGAPDTQYF.

The chain is built from TRBV19 and TRBJ2-6; 8 bases fit TRBD2. Trimming took 3 bases from V and 1 from J; bases not matched to a gene: 5. The CDR3 runs 17 residues. CDR1 is LNHDA and CDR2 is SQIVND in the germline V gene (reference sequence). The CDR3 here is CASSIGGAGSGANVLTF. Here the CDR3 DNA reads TGTGCCAGTAGTATCGGGGGGGCCGGGTCTGGGGCCAACGTCCTGACTTTC.

The chain joins TRBV3-1 (or the pseudogene TRBV3-2) to TRBJ2-7, with 7 bases that match TRBD1. The germline gives CDR1 LGHDT, CDR2 YNNKEL (reference sequence). This CDR3 is built from 14 residues. V shed 4 bases, J shed 3 bases, and the junction held 6 bases outside the gene matches. In DNA form, the CDR3 reads TGTGCCAGCAGCCCTTGGGACAGAATCTACGAGCAGTACTTC. Its translation is CASSPWDRIYEQYF.

CDR3: CASRLGQGMNIQYF. In DNA form, the CDR3 reads TGCGCCAGCCGACTGGGACAGGGCATGAACATTCAGTACTTC. The V and J genes are TRBV5-1 and TRBJ2-4, with 9 bases identical to TRBD1. This CDR3 contains 14 residues. V trimming: 7 bases; J trimming: 7 bases; junction bases outside the gene matches: 9. Germline V CDR1 and CDR2: SGHRS, YFSETQ.

The chain is built from TRBV10-1 and TRBJ2-2, with D tentatively TRBD2 (5 bases). The V gene's germline CDR1 is WNHNN and CDR2 SYGVQD (reference sequence). V was pared by 2 bases and J by 4 bases, with 8 bases between. The CDR3 sequence is 14 residues long. The CDR3, as DNA: TGCGCCAGCAGTGAGCTAGCCGGCACCGGGGAGCTGTTTTTT. This sequence encodes CASSELAGTGELFF.

The V and J genes are TRBV7-9 and TRBJ1-2; maybe TRBD1 (6 bases). The V end was cut by 5 bases, the J end by 4 bases, with 14 bases between. This CDR3 is built from 14 residues. The V gene's germline CDR1 is SEHNR and CDR2 FQNEAQ (reference sequence). This CDR3 reads CASSPTDRFYGYTF. CDR3 in DNA: TGTGCCAGCAGCCCCACTGACAGGTTCTATGGCTACACCTTC. The variable domain in full, with the rest retrieved from reference TRBV7-9 and TRBJ1-2, is DTGVSQNPRHKITKRGQNVTFRCDPISEHNRLYWYRQTLGQGPEFLTYFQNEAQLEKSRLLSDRFSAERPKGSFSTLEIQRTEQGDSAMYLCASSPTDRFYGYTFGSGTRLTVV.

V and J are TRBV10-2 and TRBJ2-1; 7 nucleotides agree with TRBD2. Germline V gene lookup returns CDR1 WSHSY and CDR2 SAAADI. The CDR3 is 14 amino acids. V dropped 5 bases and J dropped 8; count of bases not matched to a gene: 9. Here the CDR3 DNA reads TGCGCCAGCAGTACCGGGGGGTCCTGGGATGAGCAGTTCTTC. Protein product: CASSTGGSWDEQFF.

V and J are TRBV29-1 and TRBJ1-1; D may be TRBD1 (5 bases). V was cut by 4 bases and J by 5 bases, with 14 bases left in between. Germline CDR1 reads SQVTM; CDR2 reads ANQGSEA. The length of the CDR3 is 13 residues. The CDR3 loop reads CSVVPRVKTEAFF. CDR3 in DNA: TGCAGCGTTGTCCCCAGGGTAAAAACTGAAGCTTTCTTT.

As concerns this clone: The sample holds other DNA sequences that translate to the same CDR3. The chain combines TRBV27 with TRBJ2-7, with TRBD1 matching over 7 bases. The CDR3 has 14 residues. Trimming removed 3 bases from V and 2 bases from J; junction bases left unmatched: 4. CDR1 and CDR2 (germline): MNHEY, SMNVEV (reference sequence). DNA of the CDR3: TGTGCCAGCAGTTTGGGGCAGGGGGCCTACGAGCAGTACTTC. Its protein product is CASSLGQGAYEQYF.

CDR3: CASISGQVVTGELFF. The CDR3 DNA follows: TGTGCCAGTATCTCGGGACAGGTGGTCACCGGGGAGCTGTTTTTT. The V and J genes are TRBV19 and TRBJ2-2; the match to TRBD1 covers 8 bases. This CDR3 region has 15 residues. Germline assignment: CDR1 LNHDA and CDR2 SQIVND (reference sequence). Unmatched junction bases numbered 8, after V lost 7 bases and J lost 4 bases.

Only one count was recorded for this clone. This chain links TRBV6-5 with TRBJ1-6; maybe TRBD1 (6 bases). The V gene's germline CDR1 is MNHEY and CDR2 SVGAGI. This CDR3 is 14 amino acids long. V gave up 6 bases and J gave up 11 bases, with 17 bases separating them. The CDR3 reads CASSLTGSHPPLHF. The CDR3 bases are TGTGCCAGCAGCCTAACAGGGAGTCATCCACCCCTCCACTTT.

The V call is TRBV6-1, the J call TRBJ1-2; no clear D. The CDR3 is 14 residues long. V lost 2 bases and J 3 bases, leaving 10 bases between the germline ends. Germline CDR1 reads MNHNS; CDR2 reads SASEGT. DNA of the CDR3: TGTGCCAGCAGTGAATTGAGCACGGACTATGGCTACACCTTC. This codes for CASSELSTDYGYTF.

The J gene is TRBJ1-4, the V gene TRBV15; D is uncertain. Trimming left V 5 bases short and J 5 bases short, with 15 bases between. CDR1 LNHNV and CDR2 YYDKDF come from the germline V gene (reference sequence). The CDR3 is 15 residues long. As DNA, the CDR3 is TGTGCCACCAGCCGTGGTCGGAGGGAGAATGAAAAACTGTTTTTT. As protein: CATSRGRRENEKLFF.

V usage is TRBV6-5 and J usage is TRBJ2-7, with unresolved D. The CDR3 is made up of 13 amino acids. CDR1 is MNHEY, CDR2 SVGAGI, per germline. With 8 bases removed from V and 0 bases from J, the gap between germline ends came to 11 bases. In nucleotides, the CDR3 is TGTGCCAGCCTTACTTCGAGCTCCTACGAGCAGTACTTC. Its translation: CASLTSSSYEQYF.

This chain uses TRBV10-1 with TRBJ1-6; no clear D. Germline V gives CDR1 WNHNN, CDR2 SYGVQD (reference sequence). The CDR3 is 15 residues long. V dropped 4 bases and J dropped 10 bases, with 17 bases sitting between them. For the CDR3, the DNA is TGCGCCAGCAGTGGCCAGGCTCGGAGGCGGTCACCCCTCCACTTT. It yields the protein CASSGQARRRSPLHF.

This clone was recorded a few times. The chain has TRBV30 and TRBJ1-4; no reliable D call. The germline CDR1 and CDR2 sequences are GTSNPN and SVGIG (reference sequence). V was shortened by 3 bases and J by 7 bases, with 9 bases between the two germline ends. This CDR3 spans 12 amino acids. This CDR3 reads CAWRDSREKLFF. The CDR3, as DNA: TGTGCCTGGAGAGACTCCCGTGAAAAACTGTTTTTT.

The chain is built from TRBV7-3 and TRBJ2-3; TRBD2 aligns across 7 bases. Per the germline V gene, CDR1 is SGHTA and CDR2 is FQGTGA. The V gene end was trimmed by 2 bases and the J gene end by 2 bases; junction bases not matched to a gene: 4. This CDR3 contains 15 residues. The CDR3 spells CASSLGGLPTDTQYF. The DNA of the CDR3 is TGTGCCAGCAGCTTAGGGGGACTACCCACAGATACGCAGTATTTT.